Below are 23 T cell receptor beta chains sequenced from a single sample in a study of T cells in Graves' hyperthyroidism and ophthalmopathy. It was RNA transcripts that yielded the amplified TCR beta CDR3 regions. The HTBI set primed first-round TCR CDR3 RT-PCR. TCRdb re-derived calls from the multiplex PCR reads in MiXCR, one entry per CDR3 protein. The data show 550,000 to 650,000 distinct CDR3 sequences, approximately 14% seen once. The sequencing input was blood. These TCRs come from a woman aged 30 to 39 with Graves' hyperthyroidism that later progressed to Graves' ophthalmopathy.

This clonotype was counted between two and nine times. The chain links TRBV5-1 to TRBJ1-2; D unresolved. V lost 0 bases and J 3 bases, leaving 6 bases between the germline ends. The V gene's germline CDR1 is SGHRS and CDR2 YFSETQ. The CDR3 has 13 amino acids. The CDR3 is CASSLESDYGYTF. CDR3 coding DNA: TGCGCCAGCAGCTTGGAGTCTGACTATGGCTACACCTTC.

J is TRBJ2-1 and V is TRBV19; D is ambiguous. Trimming took off 5 bases at V and 8 bases at J, with 10 bases between the two ends. Germline values: CDR1 LNHDA, CDR2 SQIVND (reference sequence). The CDR3 covers 12 residues. The CDR3 loop reads CASSPSRDEQFF. For the CDR3, the DNA is TGTGCCAGTAGTCCATCTCGGGATGAGCAGTTCTTC. Based on the CDR3 plus reference TRBV19 and TRBJ2-1, the full variable domain is DGGITQSPKYLFRKEGQNVTLSCEQNLNHDAMYWYRQDPGQGLRLIYYSQIVNDFQKGDIAEGYSVSREKKESFPLTVTSAQKNPTAFYLCASSPSRDEQFFGPGTRLTVL.

This clonotype appeared many times. The V call is TRBV28, the J call TRBJ2-5, with TRBD2 identical over 10 bases. In germline, CDR1 is MDHEN, CDR2 SYDVKM. The CDR3 is made up of 15 amino acids. Germline trimming cut 3 bases from V and 7 bases from J; bases unmatched to any gene: 8. CDR3 protein: CASSFGLAGVVTQYF. The CDR3 DNA is TGTGCCAGCAGTTTTGGGCTAGCGGGAGTTGTGACCCAGTACTTC.

V gene TRBV5-1 combines with J gene TRBJ1-2; maybe TRBD1 (6 bases). From germline, CDR1 is SGHRS and CDR2 YFSETQ. Trimming removed 3 bases from V and 3 bases from J, with 12 bases in between. CDR3 length: 14 amino acids. CDR3 region: CASSSGVLDYGYTF. The CDR3 coding sequence is TGCGCCAGCAGCTCAGGGGTTTTGGACTATGGCTACACCTTC.

At least ten counts were recorded for this clonotype. The chain links TRBV6-1 to TRBJ2-2; the match to TRBD1 covers 10 bases. Germline V gives CDR1 MNHNS, CDR2 SASEGT. Trimming took 5 bases from V and 2 from J; bases not matched to a gene: 11. CDR3 length: 18 residues. In nucleotides, the CDR3 is TGTGCCAGCAGTCGGACCGGGACAGGGGCCGCCAACACCGGGGAGCTGTTTTTT. Encoded protein: CASSRTGTGAANTGELFF.

At least ten counts were recorded for this clonotype. The chain is built from TRBV28 and TRBJ1-6; TRBD1 might be the D (5 bases). V dropped 7 bases and J dropped 0 bases, with 19 bases sitting between them. CDR3 size: 18 residues. Per the germline V gene, CDR1 is MDHEN and CDR2 is SYDVKM. As DNA, the CDR3 is TGTGCCAGCACTCCTGGGGGGGACTCAAGCTCCTATAATTCACCCCTCCACTTT. It encodes CASTPGGDSSSYNSPLHF.

This clonotype has a count of ten or more. The J gene is TRBJ2-1, the V gene TRBV24-1, with TRBD1 as a possible D gene (6 bases). This CDR3 has 17 amino acids. V was pared by 4 bases and J by 7 bases, with 22 bases between. CDR1 and CDR2 (germline): KGHDR, SFDVKD. The CDR3: CATSEAPQGQLGNEQFF. CDR3 bases: TGTGCCACCAGTGAAGCACCACAGGGTCAGTTAGGAAATGAGCAGTTCTTC.

This clonotype was counted between two and nine times. The junction differs from germline at one of its ends, possibly a read error. This chain joins TRBV6-1 and TRBJ2-2; D is possibly TRBD1 or TRBD2 (5 bases each). Germline V gene data show CDR1 as MNHNS and CDR2 as SASEGT. The CDR3 contains 12 residues. The CDR3 sequence is CASSRDPGELFF. CDR3 nucleotide sequence: TGTGCCAGCAGTCGGGACCCCGGAGAGCTGTTTTTT.

This clonotype was observed a few times. The rearrangement uses TRBV5-6 and TRBJ1-4; 8 bases align to TRBD1. V shed 4 bases and J 3 bases; nucleotides not matched to a gene: 5. In germline, CDR1 is SGHDT, CDR2 YYEEEE. This CDR3 is built from 15 residues. This CDR3 is CASSTKTGANEKLFF. CDR3 coding DNA: TGTGCCAGCAGCACGAAGACAGGGGCTAATGAAAAACTGTTTTTT.

This clonotype came up once. At one end, the junction sequence differs from germline, possibly due to a read error. This chain uses TRBV7-6 with TRBJ2-5; TRBD1 agrees at 8 bases. Germline values: CDR1 SGHVS, CDR2 FNYEAQ. The CDR3 runs to 11 residues. The DNA for the CDR3 is TGTGCCAGCAGCCTGGGGGACAGGTGGCACTTC. It yields the protein CASSLGDRWHF. Combining the CDR3 with reference TRBV7-6 and TRBJ2-5 gives the whole variable domain GAGVSQSPRYKVTKRGQDVALRCDPISGHVSLYWYRQALGQGPEFLTYFNYEAQQDKSGLPNDRFSAERPEGSISTLTIQRTEQRDSAMYRCASSLGDRWHFGPGTRLLVL.

In this sample, this clonotype turned up a few times. This sequence joins TRBV27 and TRBJ2-5; TRBD2 matches at 16 bases. J gave up 4 bases and V 6 bases, and 5 bases lay outside the gene matches. This CDR3 contains 16 residues. Germline V lookup: CDR1 MNHEY, CDR2 SMNVEV (reference sequence). The CDR3 nucleotides are TGTGCCAGCAGCCACGGGACTAGCGGGGGGGCAGAGACCCAGTACTTC. Protein sequence: CASSHGTSGGAETQYF.

This clonotype has a count of ten or more. The V gene is TRBV3-1, the J gene TRBJ1-1; D is unresolved. The CDR3 totals 13 residues. Germline CDR1 LGHDT, CDR2 YNNKEL (reference sequence). The V gene lost 3 bases and the J gene lost 6 bases, with 11 bases spanning the gap. The CDR3 loop is CASSQGKRAEAFF. The CDR3, as DNA: TGTGCCAGCAGCCAGGGGAAGAGAGCTGAAGCTTTCTTT.

About this clonotype: A read error may explain this, as a much larger clone is one base away. The V gene is TRBV28, the J gene TRBJ2-7, with D tentatively TRBD2 (5 bases). The CDR3 spans 13 residues. The V end lost 6 bases, the J end lost 3 bases, and 12 bases lay between the germline ends. Germline loops: CDR1 MDHEN, CDR2 SYDVKM. The CDR3 DNA reads as TGTGCCAGCAGGGAGGACGGATACTACGAGCAGTACTTC. Its protein product is CASREDGYYEQYF.

This clonotype was detected many times. This chain links TRBV20-1 with TRBJ1-1, with 7 bases fitting TRBD1. The junction had 5 bases not matched to a gene; V was cut back by 0 bases and J by 1 base. The CDR3 runs to 15 residues. Germline CDR1 is DFQATT and CDR2 is SNEGSKA (reference sequence). CDR3 in amino acids: CSARETGLRNTEAFF. CDR3 sequence (DNA): TGCAGTGCTAGAGAGACAGGGTTGAGGAACACTGAAGCTTTCTTT.

The chain couples TRBV6-1 to TRBJ1-2; 7 bases line up with TRBD1. V was clipped by 5 bases and J by 5 bases; unmatched bases: 11. The CDR3 length is 15 residues. Germline lookup yields CDR1 MNHNS and CDR2 SASEGT. The CDR3 region has the DNA TGTGCCAGCAGTTACAGCGGACAGGAGATTTATGGCTACACCTTC. Translated: CASSYSGQEIYGYTF.

This clonotype was counted only a few times. The chain is built from TRBV11-2 and TRBJ2-5; 9 bases map to TRBD2. The CDR3 runs to 15 residues. The ends lost 5 bases at V and 4 bases at J; junction bases unmatched: 8. Germline CDR1 SGHAT, CDR2 FQNNGV. Written as DNA, the CDR3 is TGTGCCAGCAGCCTGTATAGCGGGAGTTCAGAGACCCAGTACTTC. Translating gives CASSLYSGSSETQYF.

This clonotype was counted many times. This chain connects TRBV12-3 or TRBV12-4 to TRBJ1-1; unclear D gene. V was pared by 3 bases and J by 5 bases, with 7 bases between. There are 12 residues in the CDR3. As DNA, the CDR3 is TGTGCCAGCAGTTTTAGTATAACTGAAGCTTTCTTT. Its translation: CASSFSITEAFF.

This clonotype was seen at least ten times. This chain connects TRBV29-1 to TRBJ2-1; no definite D call. The CDR3 runs 13 residues. Trimming pared 0 bases from V and 5 bases from J, leaving 8 bases between. Germline V gene lookup returns CDR1 SQVTM and CDR2 ANQGSEA. CDR3: CSVEDYRNNEQFF. Written as DNA, the CDR3 is TGCAGCGTTGAAGATTACAGAAACAATGAGCAGTTCTTC.

In its sample, this clonotype was seen many times. V is TRBV12-3 or TRBV12-4 and J is TRBJ2-3, with D possibly matching TRBD2 (6 bases). This CDR3 has 14 residues. With 7 bases removed from V and 7 bases from J, the gap between germline ends came to 18 bases. For the CDR3, the DNA is TGTGCCAGCACCCCGGCCGGAGGGACGAATACGCAGTATTTT. Encoded protein: CASTPAGGTNTQYF.

As concerns this clonotype: A much more abundant neighbour one base away suggests this may be a read error. This sequence joins TRBV6-1 and TRBJ1-2, with TRBD1 identical over 7 bases. The length of the CDR3 is 15 residues. V was pared by 5 bases and J by 1 base, with 7 bases of the junction left unmatched. CDR1 is MNHNS, CDR2 SASEGT, per germline. Written as DNA, the CDR3 is TGTGCCAGCAGTATGGGACAGAACTTTAACTATGGCTACACCTTC. Protein product: CASSMGQNFNYGYTF.

As to this clonotype: This could be a read error, since a much larger clone is one nucleotide away. The chain joins TRBV6-1 to TRBJ2-1, with a weak D call TRBD2 (6 bases). Germline lookup yields CDR1 MNHNS and CDR2 SASEGT. The CDR3 contains 15 residues. CDR3 nucleotides: TGTGCCACCAACCAGCGGGCGGCCCCCTACAATGAGCACTTCTTC. It is translated as CATNQRAAPYNEHFF.

This clonotype was seen a few times. This CDR3 reads CASSQVDRVYGYTF. The DNA for the CDR3 is TGTGCCAGCAGCCAAGTTGACAGAGTCTATGGCTACACCTTC. The chain couples TRBV3-1 to TRBJ1-2, with a weak D call TRBD1 (5 bases). Looked up from germline, CDR1 is LGHDT and CDR2 is YNNKEL (reference sequence). The V and J ends lost 1 base and 4 bases respectively, with 10 bases between them. This CDR3 region has 14 residues. Combining the CDR3 with reference TRBV3-1 and TRBJ1-2 gives the whole variable domain DTAVSQTPKYLVTQMGNDKSIKCEQNLGHDTMYWYKQDSKKFLKIMFSYNNKELIINETVPNRFSPKSPDKAHLNLHINSLELGDSAVYFCASSQVDRVYGYTFGSGTRLTVV.

V and J are TRBV7-2 and TRBJ2-3, with 14 bases aligning to TRBD2. With 5 bases clipped from V and 4 bases from J, the junction kept 8 bases outside the gene matches. Germline V gene data show CDR1 as SGHTA and CDR2 as FQGNSA. This CDR3 has 17 amino acids. Here the CDR3 reads CASSLTGTSGSPDTQYF. The CDR3 DNA sequence: TGTGCCAGCAGCCTTACCGGGACTAGCGGGAGCCCAGATACGCAGTATTTT.